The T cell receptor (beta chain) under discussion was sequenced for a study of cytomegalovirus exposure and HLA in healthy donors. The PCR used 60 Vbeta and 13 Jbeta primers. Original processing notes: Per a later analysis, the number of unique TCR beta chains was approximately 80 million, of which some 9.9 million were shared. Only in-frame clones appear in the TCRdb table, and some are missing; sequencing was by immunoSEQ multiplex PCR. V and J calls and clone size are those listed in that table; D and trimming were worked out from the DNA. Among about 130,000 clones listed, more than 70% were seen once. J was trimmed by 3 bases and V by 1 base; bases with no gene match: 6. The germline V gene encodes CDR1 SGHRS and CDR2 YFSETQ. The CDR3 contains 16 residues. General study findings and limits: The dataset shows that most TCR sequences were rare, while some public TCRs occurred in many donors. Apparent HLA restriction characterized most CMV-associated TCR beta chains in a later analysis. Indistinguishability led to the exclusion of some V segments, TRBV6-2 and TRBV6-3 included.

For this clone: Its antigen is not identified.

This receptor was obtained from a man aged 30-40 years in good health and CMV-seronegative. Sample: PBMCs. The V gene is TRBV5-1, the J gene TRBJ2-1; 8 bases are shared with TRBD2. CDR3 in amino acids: CASSLSGGGSYNEQFF. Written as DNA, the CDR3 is TGCGCCAGCAGCTTGTCAGGCGGGGGGAGCTACAATGAGCAGTTCTTC.